This TCR beta chain appears in the sequencing data of a study of blood T cell repertoires in COVID-19. Whole-study context: Sites in the United States, Italy and Spain provided acute and convalescent COVID-19 samples.

Produced via immunoSEQ multiplex PCR; TCRdb's table is partial and in-frame only. The sample yields about 200,000 clones, 65% to 80% seen once. Participants came from some 23 US areas, aged about 18 to 89 years. Allocation to cohorts depended on clinical history reported by the participants. The origin of this receptor is a woman in her fifties or sixties with acute COVID-19. The specimen was PBMCs or T cells enriched from blood (not recorded which).

The CDR3 DNA is TGTGCCAGCAGTTACTCCCGACAGGGATACACTGAAGCTTTCTTT. Translation gives CASSYSRQGYTEAFF. The chain couples TRBV6-5 to TRBJ1-1, with TRBD1 identical over 7 bases. The CDR3 totals 15 residues. Per germline, CDR1 MNHEY and CDR2 SVGAGI. Trimming at V came to 0 bases and at J to 3 bases, leaving 4 bases not matched to a gene.